Below, 28 T cell receptor beta chains from the same sample are listed, as sequenced in a study of beta chain features in type 1 diabetes. Sequenced material consisted of expressed TCRB transcripts (all of the isolated RNA was reverse transcribed). Here immunoSEQ multiplex PCR was the method, and the copy in TCRdb shows in-frame clones only, minus some. Found here are around 200,000 clones, around 13% of them singletons; the top ten hold approximately 0.64%. Material for sequencing was central memory CD4+ T cells from blood. The receptors originated from a woman aged 18-30 years in good health.

V and J are TRBV7-9 and TRBJ1-1, with TRBD1 matching over 7 bases. V dropped 5 bases and J dropped 0; count of bases not matched to a gene: 6. This CDR3 has 15 residues. The germline gives CDR1 SEHNR, CDR2 FQNEAQ (reference sequence). DNA for the CDR3: TGTGCCAGCAGCGCCAGCAGGGGGTTGAACACTGAAGCTTTCTTT. It yields the protein CASSASRGLNTEAFF.

The genes are TRBV14 and TRBJ2-3, with 11 nucleotides matching TRBD2. With 6 bases clipped from V and 6 bases from J, the junction kept 5 bases outside the gene matches. The CDR3 covers 14 residues. Germline V lookup: CDR1 SGHDN, CDR2 FVKESK. The CDR3 spells CASSPGLAVDTQYF. Here the CDR3 DNA reads TGTGCCAGCAGTCCGGGACTAGCGGTCGATACGCAGTATTTT.

The V and J genes are TRBV5-1 and TRBJ2-7, with TRBD2 matching 13 bases. The CDR3 length is 15 residues. CDR1 is SGHRS and CDR2 is YFSETQ in the germline V gene. After removal of 4 bases from V and 7 bases from J, the junction contained 8 bases not matched to a gene. CDR3 sequence reads: CASSPRTSGSREQYF. CDR3 nucleotide sequence: TGCGCCAGCAGCCCGAGGACTAGCGGGAGTCGGGAGCAGTACTTC.

J is TRBJ2-7 and V is TRBV27, with D maybe TRBD2 (5 bases). CDR3 length: 13 residues. Per the germline V gene, CDR1 is MNHEY and CDR2 is SMNVEV (reference sequence). V shed 6 bases and J shed 4 bases, with 13 bases lying between them. As DNA, the CDR3 is TGTGCCAGCAGGGGAGACTCGAGATACGAGCAGTACTTC. Protein product: CASRGDSRYEQYF.

The rearrangement uses TRBV13 and TRBJ2-1; 8 positions match TRBD1. Unmatched junction bases numbered 9, after V lost 5 bases and J lost 3 bases. CDR3 length equals 16 residues. Germline V gives CDR1 PRHDT, CDR2 FYEKMQ (reference sequence). CDR3 coding DNA: TGTGCCAGCAGCCTACCCCTGGGACAGGTCTACAATGAGCAGTTCTTC. Protein sequence: CASSLPLGQVYNEQFF.

The table lists this clone with a few counts. The V and J genes are TRBV2 and TRBJ1-5; D is undetermined. Trimming removed 2 bases at V and 0 bases at J, with 5 bases between. This CDR3 contains 14 residues. The germline V gene has CDR1 SNHLY and CDR2 FYNNEI. CDR3 bases: TGTGCCAGCAGTGAACTAGATAGCAATCAGCCCCAGCATTTT. Residues: CASSELDSNQPQHF.

The V call is TRBV5-4, the J call TRBJ2-5, with 12 bases that match TRBD2. The junction had 7 bases not matched to a gene; V was cut back by 5 bases and J by 5 bases. CDR3 length: 15 residues. In germline, CDR1 is SGHNT, CDR2 YYREEE (reference sequence). The DNA of the CDR3 is TGTGCCAGCAGGGCGGGACTAGCGGGTCTGGAGACCCAGTACTTC. Protein product: CASRAGLAGLETQYF.

A few counts support this clone. The rearrangement uses TRBV9 and TRBJ1-2; a weak D match, TRBD1 (6 bases). This CDR3 is built from 15 residues. V dropped 4 bases and J dropped 0 bases, with 13 bases sitting between them. Germline CDR1 reads SGDLS; CDR2 reads YYNGEE. CDR3 in amino acids: CASSPRQDPNYGYTF. Written as DNA, the CDR3 is TGTGCCAGCAGCCCGCGACAGGACCCTAACTATGGCTACACCTTC.

This rearrangement joins TRBV7-9 to TRBJ2-7, with 9 bases aligning to TRBD2. The junction had 6 bases not matched to a gene; V was cut back by 5 bases and J by 4 bases. The CDR3 is 14 residues long. CDR1 and CDR2 from the germline V gene are SEHNR and FQNEAQ (reference sequence). CDR3: CASSRLAGRYEQYF. The CDR3 DNA reads TGTGCCAGCAGCCGCCTAGCGGGAAGGTACGAGCAGTACTTC.

This clone occurred many times. The J gene is TRBJ2-2, the V gene TRBV29-1; TRBD1 matches at 8 bases. V was clipped by 6 bases and J by 7 bases; unmatched bases: 7. CDR1 and CDR2 from the germline V gene are SQVTM and ANQGSEA. The CDR3 is 13 amino acids. CDR3 sequence (DNA): TGCAGCGTATCGGACAGGGCGATCGGGGAGCTGTTTTTT. This encodes CSVSDRAIGELFF.

The sample holds a few counts of this clone. V and J are TRBV4-2 and TRBJ1-2; 9 bases agree with TRBD1. The V gene end was trimmed by 5 bases and the J gene end by 7 bases; junction bases not matched to a gene: 8. CDR1 and CDR2 from the germline V gene are LGHNA and YNFKEQ. This CDR3 contains 14 residues. In DNA, the CDR3 is TGTGCCAGCAGCATCACCGGGACAGGGATTGGCTACACCTTC. Protein sequence: CASSITGTGIGYTF.

This clone came up a few times. Sequence at one end of the junction differs from germline and may be a read error. The rearrangement links TRBV30 to TRBJ1-1, with 8 bases aligning to TRBD1. CDR1 is GTSNPN, CDR2 SVGIG, per germline (reference sequence). The CDR3 is 13 amino acids. CDR3 nucleotides: TGTGCCTGGAGAGACAGGGGCCTTGGGAGGTATATCTTT. This sequence encodes CAWRDRGLGRYIF.

The gene calls are TRBV15 and TRBJ2-2; no definite D call. V lost 7 bases to trimming and J lost 7 bases, with 16 bases between them. The CDR3 spans 14 residues. CDR1 and CDR2 (germline): LNHNV, YYDKDF (reference sequence). CDR3 region: CATMYGLGVGELFF. The CDR3 DNA is TGTGCCACCATGTACGGGTTAGGCGTCGGGGAGCTGTTTTTT.

This clone was observed a handful of times. The CDR3 bases are TGTGCCAGCTCACCACCGTCTGGGCGCGCAGATACGCAGTATTTT. It yields the protein CASSPPSGRADTQYF. V is TRBV18 and J is TRBJ2-3; D gene uncertain. The CDR3 covers 15 residues. Germline assignment: CDR1 KGHSH and CDR2 LQKENI. Between the trimmed V and J ends, which lost 0 bases and 4 bases, there was a span of 11 bases.

This clone was seen only a few times. This chain joins TRBV4-2 and TRBJ1-2; D call uncertain. The CDR3 totals 14 residues. Germline V gene lookup returns CDR1 LGHNA and CDR2 YNFKEQ. Trimming took off 0 bases at V and 8 bases at J, with 13 bases between the two ends. This CDR3 reads CASSQDRTPGGYTF. CDR3 bases: TGTGCCAGCAGCCAAGATCGCACGCCGGGGGGCTACACCTTC.

The rearrangement uses TRBV5-1 and TRBJ2-2; 9 bases are a match to TRBD2. V gave up 0 bases and J gave up 2 bases; unmatched junction bases: 2. This CDR3 region has 16 residues. Germline CDR1 and CDR2: SGHRS and YFSETQ. Here the CDR3 reads CASSLASGTNTGELFF. The CDR3 DNA reads TGCGCCAGCAGCTTGGCTAGCGGGACCAACACCGGGGAGCTGTTTTTT.

V gene TRBV14 combines with J gene TRBJ1-3, with 9 bases identical to TRBD1. The germline V gene has CDR1 SGHDN and CDR2 FVKESK. V trimming: 6 bases; J trimming: 7 bases; junction bases outside the gene matches: 7. This CDR3 region has 14 residues. The CDR3 loop reads CASRPTGGLNTIYF. For the CDR3, the DNA is TGTGCCAGCAGGCCTACAGGGGGCCTTAACACCATATATTTT.

This clone was picked up a small number of times. The CDR3 DNA is TGTGCCAGCAGTTTAGAGTGGTCCGAAGCTTTCTTT. This codes for CASSLEWSEAFF. The V gene is TRBV28, the J gene TRBJ1-1, with D hard to call. In germline, CDR1 is MDHEN, CDR2 SYDVKM. V shed 2 bases and J shed 8 bases, with 9 bases lying between them. This CDR3 is 12 amino acids long.

The chain employs TRBV16 and TRBJ1-2; weak D call: TRBD1 (5 bases). This CDR3 has 16 residues. The ends were cut back, 4 bases at V and 2 bases at J, with 17 bases in the middle. Germline CDR1 and CDR2: KGHSY and FQNENV. In DNA, the CDR3 is TGTGCCAGCAGCCCGGAGGGGAATAATAGAAACTATGGCTACACCTTC. This translates into CASSPEGNNRNYGYTF.

This clone came up a few times. The genes are TRBV11-2 and TRBJ2-5, with TRBD1 matching over 8 bases. V was pared by 1 base and J by 5 bases, with 3 bases of the junction left unmatched. The germline V gene encodes CDR1 SGHAT and CDR2 FQNNGV. The CDR3 is made up of 14 amino acids. CDR3 region: CASSLGQGSETQYF. As DNA, the CDR3 is TGTGCCAGCAGCTTAGGACAGGGGTCGGAGACCCAGTACTTC. Looking up the rest from reference TRBV11-2 and TRBJ2-5 gives the full variable domain: EAGVAQSPRYKIIEKRQSVAFWCNPISGHATLYWYQQILGQGPKLLIQFQNNGVVDDSQLPKDRFSAERLKGVDSTLKIQPAKLEDSAVYLCASSLGQGSETQYFGPGTRLLVL.

Only a few counts were recorded for this clone. The gene calls are TRBV7-6 and TRBJ1-2; 12 bases agree with TRBD1. This CDR3 has 15 amino acids. The V and J ends lost 5 bases and 4 bases, in that order; junction bases with no gene match: 5. The germline V gene encodes CDR1 SGHVS and CDR2 FNYEAQ. CDR3: CASSLGTGGAYGYTF. The DNA for the CDR3 is TGTGCCAGCAGCCTGGGGACAGGGGGCGCCTATGGCTACACCTTC.

V and J are TRBV2 and TRBJ2-7, with 8 bases that match TRBD1. Germline lookup yields CDR1 SNHLY and CDR2 FYNNEI. This CDR3 has 12 amino acids. With V trimmed by 10 bases and J by 2 bases, 4 bases remained unmatched. The CDR3 nucleotides read TGTGCCACCAGACAGGGGCCCTACGAGCAGTACTTC. It specifies CATRQGPYEQYF.

This clone was counted only a few times. The rearrangement joins TRBV6-6 to TRBJ1-2; tentatively, D is TRBD1 (5 bases). V lost 3 bases, J lost 6 bases, and 14 bases lay in between. Germline V CDR1 and CDR2: MNHNY, SVGAGI (reference sequence). The CDR3 extends over 14 amino acids. The CDR3 loop is CASSYQGSGNGYTF. In DNA, the CDR3 is TGTGCCAGCAGTTATCAGGGATCTGGGAATGGCTACACCTTC.

The chain is built from TRBV19 and TRBJ2-6; perhaps TRBD1 as D (6 bases). CDR1 LNHDA and CDR2 SQIVND come from the germline V gene (reference sequence). CDR3 length equals 15 residues. Trimming left V 9 bases short and J 0 bases short, with 12 bases between. CDR3 sequence reads: CASCQGSSGANVLTF. In nucleotides, the CDR3 is TGTGCCAGCTGCCAGGGGAGCTCTGGGGCCAACGTCCTGACTTTC.

V and J are TRBV4-2 and TRBJ1-5, with 9 bases identical to TRBD1. Germline V gives CDR1 LGHNA, CDR2 YNFKEQ. There are 16 residues in the CDR3. V was pared by 4 bases and J by 0 bases, with 4 bases of the junction left unmatched. The CDR3 nucleotides read TGTGCCAGCAGCCTCCGGGACAGGGATAGCAATCAGCCCCAGCATTTT. Its protein is CASSLRDRDSNQPQHF.

The chain links TRBV18 to TRBJ1-2, with 9 bases lining up with TRBD1. This CDR3 is built from 18 residues. J lost 0 bases, V lost 3 bases, and 11 bases had no gene match. The germline V gene has CDR1 KGHSH and CDR2 LQKENI. Here the CDR3 reads CASSPRTGTGPANYGYTF. Written as DNA, the CDR3 is TGTGCCAGCTCACCCCGAACCGGGACAGGGCCGGCTAACTATGGCTACACCTTC.

This clone was found a few times. J is TRBJ1-2 and V is TRBV6-6, with TRBD1 identical over 7 bases. V gave up 5 bases and J gave up 8 bases; unmatched junction bases: 8. This CDR3 has 13 amino acids. Germline CDR1 MNHNY, CDR2 SVGAGI (reference sequence). As DNA, the CDR3 is TGTGCCAGCAGTGGGACGACAGGGATCGGCTACACCTTC. Amino acid sequence: CASSGTTGIGYTF.

This clone was seen a few times. CDR3 bases: TGTGCCAGCAGTAGACAGGGGCCTCGCTACGAGCAGTACTTC. It encodes CASSRQGPRYEQYF. This chain links TRBV27 with TRBJ2-7, with 8 positions matching TRBD1. The trim removed 5 bases at V and 3 bases at J, leaving 6 bases unmatched. Germline V gives CDR1 MNHEY, CDR2 SMNVEV (reference sequence). The CDR3 spans 14 residues.